These 17 T cell receptor beta chains share one sample of origin, sequenced in a study of T cell responses to AZD1222 COVID-19 vaccine. Produced via immunoSEQ multiplex PCR; TCRdb's table is partial and in-frame only. The sample records about 25,000 clones, roughly 87% being singletons. This specimen was peripheral blood, taken 28 days after the second AZD1222 dose. The receptors were gathered from an adult who received the AZD1222 COVID-19 vaccine.

This clone occurred once. V gene TRBV5-8 combines with J gene TRBJ2-7; D is uncertain. The germline V gene encodes CDR1 SGHTS and CDR2 YDEGEE. V lost 2 bases to trimming and J lost 5 bases, with 8 bases between them. The CDR3 contains 12 residues. The CDR3 spells CASSLIRNEQYF. DNA of the CDR3: TGTGCCAGCAGCTTAATAAGAAACGAGCAGTACTTC. The full variable domain, its missing parts supplied by reference TRBV5-8 and TRBJ2-7, is EAGVTQSPTHLIKTRGQQATLRCSPISGHTSVYWYQQALGLGLQFLLWYDEGEERNRGNFPPRFSGRQFPNYSSELNVNALELEDSALYLCASSLIRNEQYFGPGTRLTVT.

The CDR3 loop is CASSFGGTSGGYGYTF. CDR3 bases: TGTGCCAGCAGTTTCGGGGGGACTTCCGGAGGCTATGGCTACACCTTC. This chain joins TRBV28 and TRBJ1-2; D perhaps matches TRBD1 (5 bases). Trimming shortened V by 3 bases and J by 4 bases, and 18 bases separated the two germline ends. In germline, CDR1 is MDHEN, CDR2 SYDVKM. This CDR3 has 16 residues.

Here the CDR3 reads CASSLASGGDSYEQYF. The CDR3 DNA sequence: TGTGCCAGCAGCTTAGCTTCGGGAGGGGACTCCTACGAGCAGTACTTC. The genes are TRBV7-6 and TRBJ2-7; 8 bases align to TRBD2. The junction had 4 bases not matched to a gene; V was cut back by 0 bases and J by 0 bases. This CDR3 spans 16 amino acids. The V gene's germline CDR1 is SGHVS and CDR2 FNYEAQ.

The chain couples TRBV2 to TRBJ2-2; 8 bases align to TRBD1. The germline V gene has CDR1 SNHLY and CDR2 FYNNEI. V dropped 8 bases and J dropped 7; count of bases not matched to a gene: 6. The CDR3 loop spans 13 amino acids. CDR3 nucleotides: TGTGCCAGCGGACGACAGGGGAGCGGGGAGCTGTTTTTT. Translating it yields CASGRQGSGELFF.

The chain is built from TRBV3-1 (or the pseudogene TRBV3-2) and TRBJ2-7; D is ambiguous. The CDR3 has 11 residues. V was pared by 2 bases and J by 6 bases, with 5 bases between. CDR1 and CDR2 from the germline V gene are LGHDT and YNNKEL (reference sequence). The CDR3 sequence is CASSQRSEQYF. CDR3 sequence (DNA): TGTGCCAGCAGCCAACGGAGCGAGCAGTACTTC.

The genes are TRBV5-4 and TRBJ2-5; no clear D. CDR1 is SGHNT and CDR2 is YYREEE in the germline V gene (reference sequence). Trimming took 7 bases from V and 1 from J, leaving 8 bases between them. This CDR3 contains 12 residues. CDR3 in DNA: TGTGCCAGCGGTGGTTCCCAAGAGACCCAGTACTTC. Protein: CASGGSQETQYF.

This chain joins TRBV7-6 and TRBJ2-2, with 12 bases identical to TRBD2. The CDR3 is made up of 17 amino acids. In germline, CDR1 is SGHVS, CDR2 FNYEAQ. The V gene end was trimmed by 2 bases and the J gene end by 4 bases; junction bases not matched to a gene: 5. CDR3: CASSLRLAGESTGELFF. The CDR3, as DNA: TGTGCCAGCAGCTTAAGACTAGCGGGAGAAAGCACCGGGGAGCTGTTTTTT.

V and J are TRBV28 and TRBJ2-1; D is ambiguous. Trimming took 3 bases from V and 7 from J, leaving 4 bases between them. In germline, CDR1 is MDHEN, CDR2 SYDVKM. The CDR3 contains 11 residues. The CDR3 is CASSFTNEQFF. The CDR3 bases are TGTGCCAGCAGTTTTACGAATGAGCAGTTCTTC.

The chain recombines TRBV12-1 with TRBJ1-5; TRBD1 was called by the table and not checked on the DNA. TRBV12-1 is deemed a pseudogene. The CDR3 extends over 14 amino acids. The CDR3 DNA follows: TGTGCCAGCCCCCGAGGCAGGGGCAATCAGCCCCAGCATTTT. It encodes CASPRGRGNQPQHF.

In this sample, this clone turned up a few times. The chain employs TRBV25-1 and TRBJ2-1, with D possibly matching TRBD2 (6 bases). The germline V and J ends were trimmed by 2 bases and 5 bases, with 19 bases remaining between them. CDR3 length: 17 residues. Germline V gene data show CDR1 as MGHDK and CDR2 as SYGVNS. This CDR3 reads CASSENQGRDDHNEQFF. The CDR3 DNA sequence: TGTGCCAGCAGTGAAAATCAAGGGCGGGATGACCACAATGAGCAGTTCTTC.

CDR3 in DNA: TGTGCCAGCAGTTTATTCGCCTCGGAGTCTGGAAACACCATATATTTT. This encodes CASSLFASESGNTIYF. This rearrangement joins TRBV28 to TRBJ1-3; D remains ambiguous. Trimming took off 1 base at V and 1 base at J, with 11 bases between the two ends. Germline V lookup: CDR1 MDHEN, CDR2 SYDVKM. The CDR3 length is 16 residues.

J is TRBJ2-4 and V is TRBV15; D remains ambiguous. Germline V lookup: CDR1 LNHNV, CDR2 YYDKDF (reference sequence). This CDR3 has 14 amino acids. Deletions cut 4 bases from V and 7 bases from J, with 14 bases between. The CDR3 DNA sequence: TGTGCCACCAGCAAGACGAGGAAGGAGAACATTCAGTACTTC. This sequence encodes CATSKTRKENIQYF.

The chain combines TRBV20-1 with TRBJ1-1; TRBD1 agrees at 7 bases. Per germline, CDR1 DFQATT and CDR2 SNEGSKA (reference sequence). With 3 bases clipped from V and 11 bases from J, the junction kept 6 bases outside the gene matches. There are 11 residues in the CDR3. The CDR3 nucleotides are TGCAGTGCTAGTAACAGGGGTTTCGCTTTCTTT. Protein sequence: CSASNRGFAFF.

This clone showed up just once. V gene TRBV27 combines with J gene TRBJ2-3; D is uncertain. The V and J ends lost 1 base and 0 bases respectively, with 5 bases between them. This CDR3 has 14 amino acids. Germline-derived CDR1 and CDR2 are MNHEY and SMNVEV (reference sequence). This CDR3 is CASSLWGSTDTQYF. CDR3 bases: TGTGCCAGCAGTTTATGGGGAAGCACAGATACGCAGTATTTT.

The DNA of the CDR3 is TGTGCCAGCAGTTTAGCGATGGGATTGGAGAATGAGCAGTTCTTC. It translates to CASSLAMGLENEQFF. V is TRBV28 and J is TRBJ2-1; D ambiguous. The CDR3 has 15 residues. Trimming shortened V by 2 bases and J by 7 bases, and 15 bases separated the two germline ends. Germline-derived CDR1 and CDR2 are MDHEN and SYDVKM.

This chain connects TRBV29-1 to TRBJ2-1, with D perhaps assigned TRBD1 or TRBD2 (5 bases each). Per the germline V gene, CDR1 is SQVTM and CDR2 is ANQGSEA. V was pared by 1 base and J by 1 base, with 8 bases between. The CDR3 length is 14 residues. The CDR3 coding sequence is TGCAGCGTTGAAGCGGGGCCGTCCTACAATGAGCAGTTCTTC. Amino acid sequence: CSVEAGPSYNEQFF.

This rearrangement joins TRBV6-5 to TRBJ1-6; a possible D gene is TRBD1 (6 bases). Trimming pared 6 bases from V and 8 bases from J, leaving 14 bases between. Germline V lookup: CDR1 MNHEY, CDR2 SVGAGI. The CDR3 runs to 14 residues. As DNA, the CDR3 is TGTGCCAGCAGCCTGACAGAGGGGGATTCACCCCTCCACTTT. This sequence encodes CASSLTEGDSPLHF.